The TCR beta chain described here comes from a study of T cells after posttransplantation cyclophosphamide (TCRdb year 2016). In the study overall: Using TRB sequencing, the study followed how the T cell repertoire reconstituted after myeloablative bone marrow transplantation in which posttransplantation cyclophosphamide served as GVHD prophylaxis. In 3 patients, TRB sequencing was also performed on up to about 3 more blood samples taken 2 to 5.2 years after transplant, and in a handful of patients, pretransplant blood was also TRB-sequenced. Blood from all 35 or so PTCy patients who had 1-year posttransplant specimens underwent TRB sequencing. Public TRB sequences were queried against a database of over 3,600 sequences associated with responses to pathogens, tumor antigens, self-antigens and alloantigens. Because TRA and TRB clonality correlated tightly in 10 or so samples, later TCR analyses were limited to TRB. Samples from some 33 PTCy-treated patients and roughly 17 related bone marrow donors of those patients were subjected to antigen receptor sequencing. Study-level results and caveats: The TRB repertoires of T cells infiltrating skin or the GI tract showed only limited overlap with the TRB repertoires found in blood. Donor-recipient similarity was low at 1-2 months but rose over the first year, and later blood repertoires were often dominated by donor CD8+ memory clones. Across 45 patients, recipient CMV seropositivity and CMV reactivation were highly associated with TRB clonality; PTCy diversity was similar to CNI/methotrexate controls.

Genomic DNA was used for TRB sequencing, which was performed with the immunoSEQ assay at survey resolution or with the hsTCRB kit. As for how the authors treated the data: The immunoSEQ software handled the initial read processing, while the LymphoSeq R package was used for the repertoire analyses. Clonality was computed as 1 minus normalized Shannon entropy; Gini coefficient was also calculated for each TRB dataset. To infer phenotypes in unsorted samples, TRB sequences from sorted subsets of the recipient or donor were mapped onto the unsorted samples of the same recipient. TCRdb retrieved this table from immuneACCESS and kept in-frame rearrangements only. Not all clones are present; in checked studies, unresolved V genes account for under half, and no reason is known for the remainder. D and trimming come from the DNA, and the V and J calls and clone size come from that table. This sample holds 44,000 or so clones in total, without any singletons. The ten top clones hold 2.2% of the sample.

Trimming takes 4 bases off V and 13 bases off J; junction bases not matched to a gene: 8. CDR1 SGHTA and CDR2 FQGTGA were looked up in the germline V gene. Inclusive of the bounding cysteine and phenylalanine, the CDR3 is 13 residues long. This entry keeps only the CDR3 DNA: 39 bases, framed from base 1. Related bone marrow donors provided peripheral blood samples on the day of marrow donation. Peripheral blood and bone marrow mononuclear cells were isolated by Ficoll-Hypaque density centrifugation and cryopreserved. At least ten counts were recorded for this clone. It has no known antigen specificity. No base qualities exist here, and no much larger clone lies one base off it.

The rearrangement joined TRBV7-3 to TRBJ2-1, and TRBD1 aligns with 9 junction nucleotides. The specimen sequenced was PBMCs. This TCR was sampled from a man aged 35 to 55 in good health, CMV-negative, and a related stem cell transplant donor. The nucleotides are TGTGCCAGCAGCTCCGGGACAGGGTTTATTCAGTTCTTC. Translated, it gives CASSSGTGFIQFF.